This T cell receptor (beta chain) was captured in a study of T cells after yellow fever vaccination. TCRdb ran MiXCR on the 5' RACE reads and lists one entry per CDR3 protein. The sample lists 150,000 to 200,000 distinct CDR3 sequences; approximately 10% were seen once. This clonotype was seen a few times. Trimming took 3 bases from V and 7 from J; bases not matched to a gene: 7. The germline V gene encodes CDR1 ENHRY and CDR2 SYGVKD. The length of the CDR3 is 14 residues. The sequence came from a man aged 18 to 30 who received the YFV17D yellow fever vaccine. The sample was CD8+ T cells sorted from PBMCs, taken 45 days after the yellow fever booster vaccination. The chain links TRBV10-3 to TRBJ1-1; 8 nucleotides match TRBD1. In DNA form, the CDR3 reads TGTGCCATCAGTGACCCTACAGGGGGGATTGAAGCTTTCTTT. This codes for CAISDPTGGIEAFF.